This T cell receptor beta chain was captured in a study of T cell responses to AZD1222 COVID-19 vaccine. Study-wide results and caveats: Only a handful of people who got AZD1222 tested seropositive at baseline.

The count of this clone is one. Its antigen remains unidentified. Profiling relied on immunoSEQ multiplex PCR, and the TCRdb table lists in-frame clones only, not all of them. The sample yields around 100,000 clones, approximately 88% seen once. Germline V gene sequence: CDR1 LGHNA, CDR2 YSLEER. With 0 bases clipped from V and 4 bases from J, the junction kept 5 bases outside the gene matches. The CDR3 extends over 16 amino acids. This TCR derives from an adult in good health. The sequences come from peripheral blood, collected on day 0 of AZD1222 vaccination. The genes are TRBV4-3 and TRBJ1-4, with 7 positions matching TRBD1. The CDR3 DNA is TGCGCCAGCAGCCAAGACGCACAGGGGTATAATGAAAAACTGTTTTTT. Its translation: CASSQDAQGYNEKLFF.